The 2 T cell receptor beta chains below come from one sample, sequenced in a study of spatial heterogeneity in lung cancer. Time point defined: blood taken at disease recurrence. Sequencing of whole RNA from tumor, nontumor lung or frozen PBMC involved no sorting. TCRdb redid the calling of the 5' RACE reads with MiXCR, one entry per CDR3 protein. This sample has around 10,000 distinct CDR3 sequences, with around 3.9% found just once. The specimen comprised PBMCs, sampled at recurrence. The receptors come from a female donor with early-stage non-small cell lung cancer.

Ten or more counts support this clonotype. For a library built for alpha chains, this beta chain is a stray read; little rests on its size. V and J are TRBV25-1 and TRBJ2-1; 14 bases map to TRBD2. This CDR3 region has 16 residues. V gave up 4 bases and J gave up 6 bases; unmatched junction bases: 5. Per the germline V gene, CDR1 is MGHDK and CDR2 is SYGVNS. The CDR3 loop is CASSGPGLAGANEQFF. As DNA, the CDR3 is TGTGCCAGCAGTGGCCCGGGACTAGCGGGGGCCAATGAGCAGTTCTTC.

This clonotype came up a few times. A library prepared for alpha chains yielded this beta chain as an off-target read; its size is of little meaning. The chain joins TRBV7-7 to TRBJ2-1; the D is unclear. CDR3 length equals 14 residues. The germline CDR1 and CDR2 sequences are SSHAT and FNYEAQ (reference sequence). V lost 5 bases, J lost 6 bases, and 14 bases lay in between. The CDR3 bases are TGTGCCAGCAGCGCGGCCGGGTCCCCCAATGAGCAGTTCTTC. Protein: CASSAAGSPNEQFF. Combining the CDR3 with reference TRBV7-7 and TRBJ2-1 gives the whole variable domain GAGVSQSPRYKVTKRGQDVTLRCDPISSHATLYWYQQALGQGPEFLTYFNYEAQPDKSGLPSDRFSAERPEGSISTLTIQRTEQRDSAMYRCASSAAGSPNEQFFGPGTRLTVL.